Below are 24 T cell receptor beta chains sequenced from a single sample in a study of T cell responses to AZD1222 COVID-19 vaccine. Method: immunoSEQ multiplex PCR; TCRdb's copy keeps in-frame clones and lacks some. The sample contains more than 70,000 clones, approximately 83% of which appear only once. Sample: peripheral blood, taken on day 0 of AZD1222 vaccination. The receptors were sampled from an adult in good health.

The rearrangement uses TRBV7-2 and TRBJ2-5; a possible D gene is TRBD1 (6 bases). Trimming shortened V by 1 base and J by 4 bases, and 13 bases separated the two germline ends. Germline loops: CDR1 SGHTA, CDR2 FQGNSA. The CDR3 consists of 15 residues. CDR3 DNA sequence: TGTGCCAGCAGCTTAGAGCAGGGGCTGGGAGAGACCCAGTACTTC. It encodes CASSLEQGLGETQYF. Looking up the rest from reference TRBV7-2 and TRBJ2-5 gives the full variable domain: GAGVSQSPSNKVTEKGKDVELRCDPISGHTALYWYRQSLGQGLEFLIYFQGNSAPDKSGLPSDRFSAERTGGSVSTLTIQRTQQEDSAVYLCASSLEQGLGETQYFGPGTRLLVL.

The V and J genes are TRBV6-4 and TRBJ1-6, with TRBD1 matching 9 bases. Trimming removed 8 bases from V and 6 bases from J; junction bases left unmatched: 8. This CDR3 is built from 15 residues. CDR1 and CDR2 (germline): MRHNA, SNTAGT. The CDR3 loop reads CASQSGQGVNSPLHF. The CDR3 DNA sequence: TGTGCCAGCCAGTCGGGACAGGGTGTTAATTCACCCCTCCACTTT.

In nucleotides, the CDR3 is TGTGCCAGCAGCTCCAGCTTATACTCCTACGAGCAGTACTTC. Its translation: CASSSSLYSYEQYF. This rearrangement joins TRBV11-2 to TRBJ2-7; D call uncertain. Trimming removed 4 bases at V and 0 bases at J, with 10 bases between. In germline, CDR1 is SGHAT, CDR2 FQNNGV. This CDR3 contains 14 residues.

V gene TRBV30 combines with J gene TRBJ1-5, with TRBD1 matching 9 bases. The CDR3 sequence is 16 residues long. V trimming: 5 bases; J trimming: 0 bases; junction bases outside the gene matches: 8. CDR1 and CDR2 (germline): GTSNPN, SVGIG (reference sequence). CDR3 in amino acids: CAWDTGTGYSNQPQHF. CDR3 bases: TGTGCCTGGGATACTGGGACAGGGTATAGCAATCAGCCCCAGCATTTT.

The gene calls are TRBV4-1 and TRBJ2-1; D may be TRBD2 (5 bases). The V gene's germline CDR1 is MGHRA and CDR2 YSYEKL. The CDR3 extends over 16 amino acids. V was shortened by 0 bases and J by 5 bases, with 14 bases between the two germline ends. The CDR3 here is CASSQEGSELHNEQFF. For the CDR3, the DNA is TGCGCCAGCAGCCAAGAAGGTAGCGAATTACACAATGAGCAGTTCTTC.

The table lists this clone with a count of one. The chain uses TRBV7-9 and TRBJ2-3, with TRBD1 matching 9 bases. The V segment lost 4 bases and the J segment 2 bases; nucleotides outside the gene matches: 10. The CDR3 length is 17 residues. CDR1 and CDR2 from the germline V gene are SEHNR and FQNEAQ (reference sequence). CDR3 sequence (DNA): TGTGCCAGCAGCTCGAGCCAGGACAGGGGACTCACAGATACGCAGTATTTT. Amino acids: CASSSSQDRGLTDTQYF.

The chain carries TRBV15 and TRBJ2-2; D gene ambiguous. CDR3 size: 15 residues. Trimming left V 6 bases short and J 4 bases short, with 15 bases between. Per germline, CDR1 LNHNV and CDR2 YYDKDF (reference sequence). CDR3 sequence (DNA): TGTGCCACCAGAAGATTCGAAATTTCCACCGGGGAGCTGTTTTTT. This codes for CATRRFEISTGELFF.

The chain recombines TRBV6-5 with TRBJ1-5; no clear D gene. CDR1 is MNHEY, CDR2 SVGAGI, per germline. The V and J ends lost 6 bases and 3 bases respectively, with 12 bases between them. The CDR3 contains 14 residues. The CDR3 region is CASRLPGSNQPQHF. DNA for the CDR3: TGTGCCAGCAGGCTGCCGGGGTCCAATCAGCCCCAGCATTTT.

The chain couples TRBV7-9 to TRBJ1-1; no reliable D call. CDR3 size: 14 residues. Germline assignment: CDR1 SEHNR and CDR2 FQNEAQ (reference sequence). V gave up 5 bases and J gave up 8 bases, with 18 bases separating them. CDR3 residues: CASSPGSRFAEAFF. Written as DNA, the CDR3 is TGTGCCAGCAGCCCCGGGTCCAGGTTCGCCGAAGCTTTCTTT.

The rearrangement links TRBV18 to TRBJ1-5; a possible D gene is TRBD1 (5 bases). Trimming removed 3 bases at V and 1 base at J, with 10 bases between. Looked up from germline, CDR1 is KGHSH and CDR2 is LQKENI. The CDR3 spans 15 residues. The CDR3 DNA sequence: TGTGCCAGCTCACCCGCCCGGGGCAGCAATCAGCCCCAGCATTTT. Encoded protein: CASSPARGSNQPQHF.

The chain combines TRBV10-1 with TRBJ2-2; D is perhaps TRBD1 (6 bases). Germline V gene lookup returns CDR1 WNHNN and CDR2 SYGVQD (reference sequence). V gave up 8 bases and J gave up 6 bases, with 22 bases separating them. This CDR3 comprises 16 residues. DNA of the CDR3: TGCGCCAGCTGGGGGCGTGGATGGGGGCCCGCCGGGGAGCTGTTTTTT. Translated, it gives CASWGRGWGPAGELFF.

The chain joins TRBV5-1 to TRBJ2-5; 8 bases agree with TRBD1. Germline V lookup: CDR1 SGHRS, CDR2 YFSETQ. The CDR3 contains 13 residues. Trimming at V came to 4 bases and at J to 5 bases, leaving 4 bases not matched to a gene. The CDR3 here is CASSEDRAETQYF. CDR3 coding DNA: TGCGCCAGCAGCGAGGACAGGGCCGAGACCCAGTACTTC. Filled out from reference TRBV5-1 and TRBJ2-5, the complete variable domain reads KAGVTQTPRYLIKTRGQQVTLSCSPISGHRSVSWYQQTPGQGLQFLFEYFSETQRNKGNFPGRFSGRQFSNSRSEMNVSTLELGDSALYLCASSEDRAETQYFGPGTRLLVL.

The chain couples TRBV7-2 to TRBJ2-6; D gene uncertain. The CDR3 sequence is 17 residues long. With 0 bases removed from V and 4 bases from J, the gap between germline ends came to 13 bases. CDR1 and CDR2 from the germline V gene are SGHTA and FQGNSA. CDR3 in amino acids: CASSLAVGAAGANVLTF. CDR3 DNA sequence: TGTGCCAGCAGCTTAGCTGTGGGTGCAGCGGGGGCCAACGTCCTGACTTTC.

V gene TRBV19 combines with J gene TRBJ2-7; maybe TRBD2 (6 bases). This CDR3 region has 17 residues. Trimming removed 4 bases from V and 2 bases from J, with 21 bases in between. The V gene's germline CDR1 is LNHDA and CDR2 SQIVND (reference sequence). The CDR3 DNA reads as TGTGCCAGTAGTACGACCGGGACTCCCAGATACCCCTACGAGCAGTACTTC. This codes for CASSTTGTPRYPYEQYF.

The chain has TRBV19 and TRBJ2-1, with D tentatively TRBD1 (5 bases). The CDR3 extends over 15 amino acids. Per the germline V gene, CDR1 is LNHDA and CDR2 is SQIVND (reference sequence). V lost 6 bases, J lost 3 bases, and 15 bases lay in between. The CDR3 DNA is TGTGCCAGTAGCAACATGGGGCCGGACTACAATGAGCAGTTCTTC. Residues: CASSNMGPDYNEQFF.

This clone has only one observation. This chain connects TRBV6-5 to TRBJ2-7; the D gene is possibly TRBD2 (6 bases). The CDR3 length is 15 residues. V lost 7 bases and J 4 bases, leaving 20 bases between the germline ends. Germline lookup yields CDR1 MNHEY and CDR2 SVGAGI. In nucleotides, the CDR3 is TGTGCCAGCATCTACCGGGAGTACGGTAGTTACGAGCAGTACTTC. This gives the protein CASIYREYGSYEQYF.

The chain recombines TRBV6-5 with TRBJ1-2, with 7 bases that match TRBD1. This CDR3 spans 14 amino acids. V trimming: 8 bases; J trimming: 1 base; junction bases outside the gene matches: 7. The germline gives CDR1 MNHEY, CDR2 SVGAGI. CDR3 nucleotide sequence: TGTGCCAGCCGGCCAGGGGGAGTTAACTATGGCTACACCTTC. Translating it yields CASRPGGVNYGYTF.

This chain connects TRBV7-2 to TRBJ2-7; TRBD2 is a possible D gene (5 bases). Germline V gives CDR1 SGHTA, CDR2 FQGNSA. The CDR3 runs to 14 residues. Trimming cost V 4 bases and J 6 bases, with 16 bases left between them. CDR3 in DNA: TGTGCCAGCAGCTCGGACGGAGGAATACGCGAGCAGTACTTC. Its translation is CASSSDGGIREQYF.

V usage is TRBV28 and J usage is TRBJ1-5; D gene uncertain. CDR1 and CDR2 from the germline V gene are MDHEN and SYDVKM. V was clipped by 4 bases and J by 0 bases, with 13 bases between them. This CDR3 spans 16 amino acids. The CDR3 loop is CASSSAADLSNQPQHF. The CDR3 nucleotides are TGTGCCAGCAGTTCGGCGGCGGATCTTAGCAATCAGCCCCAGCATTTT.

The CDR3 bases are TGTGCCAGCAGAGGGACAGGGGCTCGCACAGATACGCAGTATTTT. Protein sequence: CASRGTGARTDTQYF. The V gene is TRBV2, the J gene TRBJ2-3; 10 bases match TRBD1. V shed 6 bases and J 1 base; nucleotides not matched to a gene: 4. CDR1 is SNHLY and CDR2 is FYNNEI in the germline V gene. The CDR3 loop spans 15 amino acids.

The V and J genes are TRBV27 and TRBJ1-6, with a possible D match to TRBD1 (5 bases). Trimming pared 6 bases from V and 9 bases from J, leaving 21 bases between. Germline CDR1 MNHEY, CDR2 SMNVEV (reference sequence). This CDR3 has 16 residues. The CDR3 here is CASSKGSSGYASPLHF. The CDR3 DNA reads as TGTGCCAGCAGCAAAGGCTCCTCAGGGTACGCTTCACCCCTCCACTTT.

The chain couples TRBV11-2 to TRBJ2-5; D uncertain. V shed 6 bases and J shed 1 base, with 12 bases lying between them. Germline V gives CDR1 SGHAT, CDR2 FQNNGV. This CDR3 contains 14 residues. DNA of the CDR3: TGTGCCAGCAGTCCGCTTCCCCGCCAAGAGACCCAGTACTTC. Translating it yields CASSPLPRQETQYF.

A note on this clone: Additional DNA sequences in this sample encode the identical CDR3. This chain uses TRBV28 with TRBJ2-5, with a weak D call TRBD1 (5 bases). Per the germline V gene, CDR1 is MDHEN and CDR2 is SYDVKM. V dropped 5 bases and J dropped 1 base, with 11 bases sitting between them. CDR3 length: 14 amino acids. This chain's CDR3 is CASSLQAIQETQYF. The CDR3 DNA reads as TGTGCCAGCAGTCTACAGGCGATCCAAGAGACCCAGTACTTC. The whole variable domain, remainder taken from reference TRBV28 and TRBJ2-5, is DVKVTQSSRYLVKRTGEKVFLECVQDMDHENMFWYRQDPGLGLRLIYFSYDVKMKEKGDIPEGYSVSREKKERFSLILESASTNQTSMYLCASSLQAIQETQYFGPGTRLLVL.

V and J are TRBV9 and TRBJ1-1, with TRBD1 as a possible D gene (5 bases). The CDR3 totals 14 residues. CDR1 is SGDLS and CDR2 is YYNGEE in the germline V gene. V shed 2 bases and J shed 10 bases, with 18 bases lying between them. The CDR3 sequence: CASSVGNSGSGAFF. The DNA for the CDR3 is TGTGCCAGCAGCGTCGGGAACTCAGGGAGTGGAGCTTTCTTT.